This T cell receptor (beta chain) comes out of a study of blood T cell repertoires in COVID-19. Study overall: The samples span acute and convalescent COVID-19 from the United States, Italy and Spain. Sources were T cells, B-cell-depleted T cells, or PBMCs; the material itself was cDNA or gDNA.

The V end was cut by 5 bases, the J end by 7 bases, with 11 bases between. The CDR3 spans 12 residues. The germline V gene encodes CDR1 LGHDT and CDR2 YNNKEL (reference sequence). How the authors handled the data: The assay estimated nucleated cells by amplifying reference gene primers. Sequencing used immunoSEQ multiplex PCR; TCRdb keeps in-frame clones, though not all of them. D and trimming were read from the DNA, whereas the V and J calls and clone size are those reported in that table. The profile shows 150,000 to 200,000 clones, around nine tenths of them singletons. Specimen: peripheral blood. The receptor comes from a man aged 65-85 years with acute or convalescent COVID-19. V gene TRBV3-1 (or the pseudogene TRBV3-2) combines with J gene TRBJ1-1; weak D call: TRBD1 (5 bases). CDR3 sequence: CASSTDTDEAFF. DNA for the CDR3: TGTGCCAGCAGCACGGACACTGATGAAGCTTTCTTT.